These T cell receptor beta chains were read from a single sample in a study of OX40 agonist ivuxolimab in advanced cancers. Profiled with immunoSEQ multiplex PCR; TCRdb holds only in-frame clones, not every one. The table lists approximately 26,000 clones, more than 80% of them singletons. The input for sequencing was CD4+ or CD8+ T cells sorted from blood, taken in a trial of the OX40 agonist ivuxolimab. These receptors were collected from an adult with an advanced solid tumor such as melanoma, head and neck, liver or kidney cancer. Both conserved end residues are trimmed from each CDR3. Fields, in order: CDR3 length, J gene, V gene, CDR3 protein.

14,TRBJ2-3,TRBV15,ATSRETSSSTDTQY
16,TRBJ2-6,TRBV7-6,ASSLAPISYDGANVLT
11,TRBJ2-7,TRBV2,ASHVTPIYEQY
11,TRBJ2-7,TRBV27,ASSYQGANEQY
16,TRBJ2-3,TRBV7-9,ASSSFFVAGGLTDTQY
12,TRBJ1-4,TRBV27,ASSITGYDEKLF
10,TRBJ2-7,TRBV19,AAGTGVYEQY
14,TRBJ2-5,TRBV7-2,ASSLGRIAGGETQY
13,TRBJ2-1,TRBV19,ASSIWQGGYNEQF
11,TRBJ2-1,TRBV5-1,ASSYQGGNEQF
15,TRBJ2-1,TRBV14,ASSQDQVRGVDDEQF
10,TRBJ2-1,TRBV30,AWSLLVDEQF
13,TRBJ2-7,TRBV2,ASGRPGTGDHEQY
9,TRBJ1-1,TRBV7-9,ASSPLTEAF
14,TRBJ2-7,TRBV5-1,ASSLSFGTGTYEQY
10,TRBJ1-4,TRBV9,ASSPDREKLF
13,TRBJ2-4,TRBV19,ASSIGRGRGDIQY
13,TRBJ1-3,TRBV10-3,AISRTGGSGNTIY
12,TRBJ2-7,TRBV6-9,ASTRQGATYEQY
15,TRBJ2-7,TRBV4-2,ASSQDRQGVFVYEQY
12,TRBJ1-2,TRBV5-8,ASSLAIANYGYT
11,TRBJ1-2,TRBV5-6,ASSLASNYGYT
13,TRBJ2-6,TRBV6-5,ASSYRGLGANVLT
13,TRBJ1-1,TRBV5-1,ASSARQGLNTEAF
11,TRBJ2-1,TRBV11-3,ASSLGSHNEQF
14,TRBJ1-3,TRBV2,ASSGWGGRSGNTIY
13,TRBJ2-7,TRBV15,ATIPTGTGGYEQY